This T cell receptor (beta chain) was captured by sequencing in a study of EBV T-cell therapy then PD-1 blockade in nasopharyngeal carcinoma. Concerning this clone: Its antigen is not known.

The CDR3 covers 13 residues. V was shortened by 1 base and J by 6 bases, with 4 bases between the two germline ends. The germline V gene has CDR1 MNHEY and CDR2 SMNVEV (reference sequence). Documented treatment: AdE1-LMPpoly-expanded autologous EBV-specific T-cell therapy followed by anti-PD-1 nivolumab. TCRdb's copy holds only in-frame clones and misses some; the assay was immunoSEQ multiplex PCR. This sample has 20,000 to 25,000 clones, with under 90% found just once. The sequences come from CD8+ T cells from blood, collected at roughly day 61 from a patient whose treatment included autologous EBV-specific T cells and nivolumab. The gene calls are TRBV27 and TRBJ1-6; no clear D gene. The TCR sequence derives from a man aged 35 to 55 with nasopharyngeal carcinoma. The CDR3 DNA reads as TGTGCCAGCAGTTTATACAGTAATTCACCCCTCCACTTT. Protein product: CASSLYSNSPLHF.